The 27 T cell receptor beta chains below all came from one sample that was sequenced in a study of blood T cells in healthy people across ages. Primed by a sample-barcoded 5' primer and a J-beta primer mix, a second PCR proceeded for about 6 to 11 cycles. TCRdb redid the calling of the 5' RACE reads with MiXCR, one entry per CDR3 protein. The sample shows about a million distinct CDR3 sequences, roughly 50% of them seen only once. Source material: blood. Receptors were obtained from a woman aged 55-75 years in good health.

Only a few counts were recorded for this clonotype. The chain has TRBV28 and TRBJ2-1, with D unresolved. The CDR3 length is 16 residues. The germline V gene encodes CDR1 MDHEN and CDR2 SYDVKM. V lost 2 bases, J lost 0 bases, and 11 bases lay in between. The CDR3 region is CASSLGALSSYNEQFF. The CDR3 coding sequence is TGTGCCAGCAGTTTAGGAGCCCTAAGCTCCTACAATGAGCAGTTCTTC.

This clonotype was counted a few times. V is TRBV7-7 and J is TRBJ2-5, with D tentatively TRBD2 (5 bases). The CDR3 runs to 15 residues. V was shortened by 5 bases and J by 4 bases, with 17 bases between the two germline ends. CDR1 is SSHAT, CDR2 FNYEAQ, per germline (reference sequence). The CDR3 protein is CASSPALRGRETQYF. CDR3 nucleotides: TGTGCCAGCAGCCCAGCATTGCGAGGGCGAGAGACCCAGTACTTC.

This chain connects TRBV21-1 to TRBJ2-5; the D segment call TRBD1 is taken from the table without a DNA check. The J call may be faulty, since TRBJ2-7 better matches the DNA end. TRBV21-1 is a pseudogene. This CDR3 is 15 amino acids long. The CDR3: CASSIDRSSYHEQYF. Written as DNA, the CDR3 is TGTGCCAGCAGCATAGACAGGAGCTCTTATCACGAGCAGTACTTC.

This clonotype occurred a few times. The chain joins TRBV30 to TRBJ2-7; 8 positions match TRBD1. The CDR3 runs to 14 residues. V lost 4 bases, J lost 4 bases, and 9 bases stayed unmatched. The germline CDR1 and CDR2 sequences are GTSNPN and SVGIG (reference sequence). CDR3 bases: TGTGCCTGGAATAGGCAGGGGGCTACGTACGAGCAGTACTTC. Protein product: CAWNRQGATYEQYF.

The chain recombines TRBV20-1 with TRBJ2-3; D not certain. V was trimmed by 0 bases and J by 10 bases, leaving 20 bases between them. Looked up from germline, CDR1 is DFQATT and CDR2 is SNEGSKA (reference sequence). CDR3 length: 15 amino acids. As DNA, the CDR3 is TGCAGTGCTAGAGACCCCCAAACTCCCTTTGATGCGCAGTATTTT. It translates to CSARDPQTPFDAQYF.

CDR3 nucleotide sequence: TGCAGTGCTCCCGGACTCGGCAAAAGCTCCTACAATGAGCAGTTCTTC. This gives the protein CSAPGLGKSSYNEQFF. V and J are TRBV20-1 and TRBJ2-1, with D possibly matching TRBD2 (5 bases). Germline CDR1 is DFQATT and CDR2 is SNEGSKA (reference sequence). V shed 5 bases and J shed 0 bases, with 17 bases lying between them. The CDR3 loop spans 16 amino acids.

J is TRBJ2-5 and V is TRBV20-1; 13 bases are a match to TRBD2. The J call may be mistaken, given a closer DNA end match to TRBJ2-7. This CDR3 region has 16 residues. In germline, CDR1 is DFQATT, CDR2 SNEGSKA (reference sequence). CDR3 sequence (DNA): TGCAGTGCTCCCCGGACTAGCGGGAGCGATTTGGGCGAGCAGTACTTC. This translates into CSAPRTSGSDLGEQYF.

The chain recombines TRBV5-4 with TRBJ1-2; perhaps TRBD1 as D (5 bases). This CDR3 has 14 amino acids. CDR1 and CDR2 from the germline V gene are SGHNT and YYREEE (reference sequence). Trimming pared 4 bases from V and 8 bases from J, leaving 18 bases between. In DNA, the CDR3 is TGTGCCAGCAGCCCGGTGGGGGATTCGGGCGGCTACACCTTC. Its translation: CASSPVGDSGGYTF.

The V and J genes are TRBV6-5 and TRBJ1-5; D uncertain. V was shortened by 2 bases and J by 0 bases, with 8 bases between the two germline ends. CDR1 and CDR2 (germline): MNHEY, SVGAGI. The CDR3 extends over 15 amino acids. CDR3 DNA: TGTGCCAGCAGTTACGGGAGGAATAGCAATCAGCCCCAGCATTTT. Encoded protein: CASSYGRNSNQPQHF.

The chain uses TRBV9 and TRBJ2-1; 11 bases fit TRBD2. Germline lookup yields CDR1 SGDLS and CDR2 YYNGEE. The trim removed 1 base at V and 7 bases at J, leaving 7 bases unmatched. This CDR3 has 16 amino acids. The CDR3 spells CASSVKLAGDGNEQFF. The CDR3 DNA is TGTGCCAGCAGCGTAAAACTAGCGGGAGATGGGAATGAGCAGTTCTTC.

J is TRBJ2-1 and V is TRBV6-1; 7 bases match TRBD2. Germline V gene sequence: CDR1 MNHNS, CDR2 SASEGT. CDR3 length: 13 residues. V lost 4 bases, J lost 14 bases, and 11 bases stayed unmatched. In DNA, the CDR3 is TGTGCCAGCAGTGGGAGACGGGAGGCCGGAAAGTTCTTC. Its protein is CASSGRREAGKFF.

The J gene is TRBJ2-3, the V gene TRBV7-8, with TRBD1 identical over 8 bases. This CDR3 comprises 14 residues. Trimming took 6 bases from V and 6 from J; bases not matched to a gene: 8. Germline CDR1 SGHVS, CDR2 FQNEAQ. CDR3 in amino acids: CASSPQGAADTQYF. The CDR3 bases are TGTGCCAGCAGTCCTCAGGGGGCGGCGGATACGCAGTATTTT.

The chain carries TRBV27 and TRBJ2-2, with 11 nucleotides matching TRBD2. The CDR3 sequence is 15 residues long. V lost 7 bases and J lost 1; bases outside the gene matches: 2. Germline CDR1 reads MNHEY; CDR2 reads SMNVEV (reference sequence). The CDR3 region is CASTLAGGNTGELFF. In DNA, the CDR3 is TGTGCCAGCACCCTAGCGGGAGGGAACACCGGGGAGCTGTTTTTT.

V usage is TRBV12-3 or TRBV12-4 and J usage is TRBJ2-1, with D tentatively TRBD2 (5 bases). The J call may be in error: the DNA end matches TRBJ2-7 better. CDR3 length equals 14 residues. The CDR3 DNA reads TGTGCCAGCGGATTCCGGGATCTCTACAATGAGCAGTACTTC. Translated: CASGFRDLYNEQYF.

CDR3 nucleotide sequence: TGCGCCAGCAGCCAAGAACCCGGGAGTAGGTTGGCCCAGTACTTC. This encodes CASSQEPGSRLAQYF. The chain links TRBV4-1 to TRBJ2-4; D perhaps matches TRBD2 (6 bases). V was clipped by 0 bases and J by 13 bases, with 19 bases between them. Germline V lookup: CDR1 MGHRA, CDR2 YSYEKL. CDR3 length: 15 residues.

The chain carries TRBV18 and TRBJ2-7; D call uncertain. This CDR3 spans 13 amino acids. The V gene's germline CDR1 is KGHSH and CDR2 LQKENI. The V gene lost 0 bases and the J gene lost 7 bases, with 10 bases spanning the gap. The CDR3 loop is CASSPPTMAEQYF. The CDR3, as DNA: TGTGCCAGCTCACCACCGACAATGGCTGAGCAGTACTTC.

The chain uses TRBV20-1 and TRBJ2-3; weak D call: TRBD1 (6 bases). The V end lost 3 bases, the J end lost 8 bases, and 24 bases lay between the germline ends. CDR1 and CDR2 (germline): DFQATT, SNEGSKA (reference sequence). This CDR3 contains 16 residues. The CDR3 is CSARMPGDLSRGTQYF. The CDR3 DNA sequence: TGCAGTGCTAGGATGCCAGGGGATTTGAGCAGGGGTACGCAGTATTTT.

This clonotype was picked up a small number of times. This chain joins TRBV4-2 and TRBJ1-4; D gene unclear. The germline V gene encodes CDR1 LGHNA and CDR2 YNFKEQ. V was clipped by 1 base and J by 3 bases, with 15 bases between them. This CDR3 is built from 17 residues. The CDR3 sequence: CASSQAQSGLANEKLFF. The DNA for the CDR3 is TGTGCCAGCAGCCAAGCTCAATCTGGGTTGGCTAATGAAAAACTGTTTTTT.

The rearrangement links TRBV12-3 or TRBV12-4 to TRBJ2-3; TRBD2 matches 7 bases. V dropped 5 bases and J dropped 6; count of bases not matched to a gene: 14. The CDR3 length is 16 residues. The CDR3 here is CASSPQASGISDTQYF. The CDR3 DNA is TGTGCCAGCAGTCCACAAGCCAGCGGGATCTCTGATACGCAGTATTTT.

The V gene is TRBV18, the J gene TRBJ2-1; no clear D. The J call is doubtful: the DNA matches TRBJ2-7 better. The CDR3 has 15 residues. Germline CDR1 reads KGHSH; CDR2 reads LQKENI. CDR3 amino acids: CASSPPNANYNEQYF. The CDR3 nucleotides are TGTGCCAGCTCACCTCCTAACGCGAATTACAATGAGCAGTACTTC.

The chain recombines TRBV4-1 with TRBJ1-2, with 7 bases fitting TRBD1. Per the germline V gene, CDR1 is MGHRA and CDR2 is YSYEKL. The CDR3 is 12 amino acids. Germline trimming cut 7 bases from V and 6 bases from J; bases unmatched to any gene: 5. For the CDR3, the DNA is TGCGCCAGCAACCAGGGGGGACATGGCTACACCTTC. Translating gives CASNQGGHGYTF.

The rearrangement uses TRBV5-5 and TRBJ2-5, with 8 bases lining up with TRBD1. The CDR3 is made up of 13 amino acids. The V gene end was trimmed by 7 bases and the J gene end by 4 bases; junction bases not matched to a gene: 6. Germline-derived CDR1 and CDR2 are SGHKS and YYEKEE (reference sequence). The CDR3 DNA reads as TGTGCCAGCGCCAGGACAGGGCGAGAGACCCAGTACTTC. Protein sequence: CASARTGRETQYF.

In its sample, this clonotype was seen a few times. V is TRBV27 and J is TRBJ2-7, with 7 positions matching TRBD1. This CDR3 region has 14 residues. In germline, CDR1 is MNHEY, CDR2 SMNVEV (reference sequence). J lost 2 bases, V lost 6 bases, and 7 bases had no gene match. CDR3 bases: TGTGCCAGCAGAAGGGGGCGAGCGCCCTACGAGCAGTACTTC. Translation: CASRRGRAPYEQYF.

The rearrangement uses TRBV20-1 and TRBJ2-1; 8 nucleotides align to TRBD2. Germline V gene lookup returns CDR1 DFQATT and CDR2 SNEGSKA (reference sequence). J gave up 3 bases and V 8 bases, and 9 bases lay outside the gene matches. This CDR3 region has 14 residues. Here the CDR3 reads CSSGSGAVYNEQFF. CDR3 coding DNA: TGCAGTTCCGGTAGCGGGGCCGTCTACAATGAGCAGTTCTTC.

This clonotype has a handful of counts. The V and J genes are TRBV2 and TRBJ2-3; 16 bases are a match to TRBD2. The germline V gene encodes CDR1 SNHLY and CDR2 FYNNEI. Losses at the gene ends were 2 bases for V and 0 bases for J; bases not matched to a gene: 2. The CDR3 sequence is 18 residues long. Here the CDR3 reads CASSELGLAGGSTDTQYF. The CDR3 coding sequence is TGTGCCAGCAGTGAATTGGGACTAGCGGGAGGGAGCACAGATACGCAGTATTTT. The entire variable domain, with the rest obtained from reference TRBV2 and TRBJ2-3, is as follows: EPEVTQTPSHQVTQMGQEVILRCVPISNHLYFYWYRQILGQKVEFLVSFYNNEISEKSEIFDDQFSVERPDGSNFTLKIRSTKLEDSAMYFCASSELGLAGGSTDTQYFGPGTRLTVL.

J is TRBJ2-1 and V is TRBV28, with 11 bases fitting TRBD1. Per germline, CDR1 MDHEN and CDR2 SYDVKM. The CDR3 spans 21 residues. The V and J ends lost 3 bases and 5 bases, in that order; junction bases with no gene match: 21. CDR3 coding DNA: TGTGCCAGCAGTTTCCCAATTGGTAGCCGATGGACAGGGGGCGCACACAATGAGCAGTTCTTC. Translation gives CASSFPIGSRWTGGAHNEQFF.

The chain links TRBV28 to TRBJ1-5; TRBD1 agrees at 9 bases. This CDR3 is built from 15 residues. V gave up 7 bases and J gave up 9 bases; unmatched junction bases: 13. CDR1 is MDHEN, CDR2 SYDVKM, per germline. CDR3 DNA: TGTGCCAGCAATACTCCAGGGACAGGGCATTGGCCCCAGCATTTT. Translated: CASNTPGTGHWPQHF.